This TCR beta chain was identified in a study of Ad26.COV2.S vaccination and SARS-CoV-2 variants. This sample's treatment: about 20 received Ad26.COV2.S at low or high dose, single or two shots; about five received placebo; per-sample allocation not given. Following the first vaccine or placebo injection, samples were taken on day 63. Ad26.COV2.S expressed prefusion-stabilized spike from the original Wuhan strain. Profiled with immunoSEQ multiplex PCR; TCRdb holds only in-frame clones, not every one. Of 300,000 to 350,000 clones listed, around nine tenths are singletons. Trimming removed 1 base from V and 9 bases from J; junction bases left unmatched: 8. Germline assignment: CDR1 GTSNPN and CDR2 SVGIG (reference sequence). This CDR3 spans 15 amino acids.

Specimen: peripheral blood, collected in a trial of Ad26.COV2.S vaccine versus placebo. The J gene is TRBJ2-1, the V gene TRBV30; 11 bases are a match to TRBD2. The receptor was isolated from a person aged 18-60 years who received the Ad26.COV2.S COVID-19 vaccine or a placebo. CDR3 DNA: TGTGCCTGGAGTGCCGAACTAGCGGGAGATGCTGAGCAGTTCTTC. Protein product: CAWSAELAGDAEQFF.